This T cell receptor beta chain was profiled in a study of high-grade serous ovarian cancer treatment subgroups. The overall study: Each sample yielded on average roughly 7,400 unique TCR beta rearrangements from approximately 15,000 reads. Study findings and constraints: Different patients shared almost no repertoire; same-patient tumors shared about 0.1 to 0.79. The analyses considered CDR3 and ignored CDR1 and CDR2. These tumor repertoires lack spatial information from bulk sequencing.

As for this clone: The antigen remains unidentified.

The table came from immunoSEQ multiplex PCR; TCRdb's copy has only in-frame clones and leaves some out. The sample records fewer than 20,000 clones, about 68% being singletons. The CDR3 runs to 15 residues. The V end lost 2 bases, the J end lost 2 bases, and 13 bases lay between the germline ends. Germline CDR1 ENHRY, CDR2 SYGVKD. Tumor samples were taken before definitive surgery or chemotherapy. This TCR derives from a human donor with high-grade serous ovarian cancer. The sample was tumor tissue. The rearrangement links TRBV10-3 to TRBJ2-7, with a tentative D call TRBD1 (6 bases). CDR3 region: CAISEMTGAPYEQYF. CDR3 in DNA: TGTGCCATCAGTGAGATGACAGGAGCCCCCTACGAGCAGTACTTC.